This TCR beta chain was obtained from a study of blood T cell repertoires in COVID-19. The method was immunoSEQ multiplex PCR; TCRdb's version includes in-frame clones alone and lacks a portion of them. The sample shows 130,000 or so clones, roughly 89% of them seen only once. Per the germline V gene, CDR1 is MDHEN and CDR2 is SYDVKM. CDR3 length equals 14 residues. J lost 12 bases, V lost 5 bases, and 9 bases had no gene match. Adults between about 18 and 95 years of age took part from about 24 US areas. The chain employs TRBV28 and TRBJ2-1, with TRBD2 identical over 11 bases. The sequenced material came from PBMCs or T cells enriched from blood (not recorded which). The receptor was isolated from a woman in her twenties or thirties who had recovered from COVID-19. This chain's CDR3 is CASSSSGRDRRQFF. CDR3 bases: TGTGCCAGCAGTAGTAGCGGGAGGGATAGGCGGCAGTTCTTC.